A selection of T cell receptor beta chains follows, all from one sample in a study of blood T cell repertoires in COVID-19. Sequenced by immunoSEQ multiplex PCR; TCRdb stores in-frame clones only, minus some. The sample records 55,000 to 75,000 clones, 90% to 95% being singletons. Sample: peripheral blood. Receptor source: a human donor in a cohort sampled during active COVID-19. Both conserved end residues are part of each CDR3. The D gene is left open where the match is weak. Part of the rows lack a size; the others show once, few, many or a class for expanded clones.

CDR3 DNA: TGTGCCAGCATGTGGCGGGGGGGCACCGGGGAGCTGTTTTTT
CDR3 protein: CASMWRGGTGELFF
J gene: TRBJ2-2
D gene: TRBD2
CDR3 length: 14
clone size: NA
V gene: TRBV2

CDR3 DNA: TGTGCCAGCAGCCCGGGACTAGCGGGGATCCAAGAGACCCAGTACTTC
CDR3 protein: CASSPGLAGIQETQYF
J gene: TRBJ2-5
D gene: TRBD2
CDR3 length: 16
clone size: NA
V gene: TRBV5-4

CDR3 DNA: TGTGCCAGCAGCTTAGCGGTGGGGCTAGCGGGGAGTAGCTCCTACGAGCAGTACTTC
CDR3 protein: CASSLAVGLAGSSSYEQYF
J gene: TRBJ2-7
D gene: TRBD2
CDR3 length: 19
clone size: once
V gene: TRBV11-2

CDR3 DNA: TGCAGCGTTGAAGACAGGGAATATCGGTACGAGCAGTACTTC
CDR3 protein: CSVEDREYRYEQYF
J gene: TRBJ2-7
D gene: NA
CDR3 length: 14
clone size: NA
V gene: TRBV29-1

CDR3 DNA: TGTGCCAGCAGTGAAGGGACTAGCGGGGGCCAGTACTTC
CDR3 protein: CASSEGTSGGQYF
J gene: TRBJ2-4
D gene: TRBD2
CDR3 length: 13
clone size: NA
V gene: TRBV25-1

CDR3 DNA: TGTGCCAGCAGCTCTCCCGCAGGGGTACACACCGGGGAGCTGTTTTTT
CDR3 protein: CASSSPAGVHTGELFF
J gene: TRBJ2-2
D gene: NA
CDR3 length: 16
clone size: NA
V gene: TRBV7-7

CDR3 DNA: TGTGCCAGTAGTTCGGACACCCTGAGCTCCTACAATGAGCAGTTCTTC
CDR3 protein: CASSSDTLSSYNEQFF
J gene: TRBJ2-1
D gene: NA
CDR3 length: 16
clone size: NA
V gene: TRBV19

CDR3 DNA: TGTGCCAGCAGCCAAGAAAGCACTAAATCTGAAAAACTGTTTTTT
CDR3 protein: CASSQESTKSEKLFF
J gene: TRBJ1-4
D gene: NA
CDR3 length: 15
clone size: NA
V gene: TRBV14

CDR3 DNA: TGCGCCAGCATCCGGGATGAAGGAGCCTACGAGCAGTACTTC
CDR3 protein: CASIRDEGAYEQYF
J gene: TRBJ2-7
D gene: NA
CDR3 length: 14
clone size: NA
V gene: TRBV5-1

CDR3 DNA: TGTGCCAGCAGCCCTAGCTCTGGAAACACCATATATTTT
CDR3 protein: CASSPSSGNTIYF
J gene: TRBJ1-3
D gene: NA
CDR3 length: 13
clone size: NA
V gene: TRBV9

CDR3 DNA: TGTGCCAGCGGTGGACAAGTTAATTCACCCCTCCACTTT
CDR3 protein: CASGGQVNSPLHF
J gene: TRBJ1-6
D gene: NA
CDR3 length: 13
clone size: NA
V gene: TRBV27

CDR3 DNA: TGTGCCAGCAGCGGACGGACAGGGGGCTATGACTATGGCTACACCTTC
CDR3 protein: CASSGRTGGYDYGYTF
J gene: TRBJ1-2
D gene: TRBD1
CDR3 length: 16
clone size: NA
V gene: TRBV9

CDR3 DNA: TGTGCCAGTACAAGTAGCGGGGGGCAGTACTTC
CDR3 protein: CASTSSGGQYF
J gene: TRBJ2-7
D gene: TRBD2
CDR3 length: 11
clone size: once
V gene: TRBV6-6

CDR3 DNA: TGTGCCAGCAGCCCGGGACAGGGAGTAGACGAAAAACTGTTTTTT
CDR3 protein: CASSPGQGVDEKLFF
J gene: TRBJ1-4
D gene: TRBD1
CDR3 length: 15
clone size: NA
V gene: TRBV14

CDR3 DNA: TGCGCCAGCAGTCCTGATACAGGGGGCGTTGGCTACACCTTC
CDR3 protein: CASSPDTGGVGYTF
J gene: TRBJ1-2
D gene: TRBD1
CDR3 length: 14
clone size: NA
V gene: TRBV5-1

CDR3 DNA: TGTGCCAGCAGAGTGACAGTTTACGAGCAGTACTTC
CDR3 protein: CASRVTVYEQYF
J gene: TRBJ2-7
D gene: NA
CDR3 length: 12
clone size: NA
V gene: TRBV6-5